Described below is a single TCR beta chain sequence and its context. The antigen remains undetermined. A read error is possible here, since a much larger clone lies one base away. Blood from later-ophthalmopathy patients was taken at first hyperthyroidism diagnosis. Amplification of TCR beta CDR3 regions was performed using RNA transcripts as template. Initially, a first-round RT-PCR of the TCR CDR3 employed the HTBI primer set. TCRdb reprocessed the multiplex PCR reads via MiXCR and lists one record per CDR3 protein. The profile covers more than 300,000 distinct CDR3 sequences, with approximately 17% appearing a single time and more than 30% taken by the ten largest. Trimming shortened V by 1 base and J by 3 bases, and 27 bases separated the two germline ends. Per the germline V gene, CDR1 is MNHNS and CDR2 is SASEGT. This CDR3 has 20 amino acids. This entry is derived from a study of T cells in Graves' hyperthyroidism and ophthalmopathy. Study conclusions and caveats: Ophthalmopathy was predicted by the model a median of approximately 6 months ahead of onset. Among clonotypes expanded in thyroid above 0.001, most were also found in blood.

This clonotype was sampled from a woman aged 30 to 39 with Graves' hyperthyroidism that later progressed to Graves' ophthalmopathy. The chain couples TRBV6-1 to TRBJ1-2; D might be TRBD1 (6 bases). The sequenced sample was blood. The CDR3 DNA follows: TGTGCCAGCAGTGAAGGAACAGGGTTCTACCAGGCGGGATCCGACTATGGCTACACCTTC. Translation gives CASSEGTGFYQAGSDYGYTF.